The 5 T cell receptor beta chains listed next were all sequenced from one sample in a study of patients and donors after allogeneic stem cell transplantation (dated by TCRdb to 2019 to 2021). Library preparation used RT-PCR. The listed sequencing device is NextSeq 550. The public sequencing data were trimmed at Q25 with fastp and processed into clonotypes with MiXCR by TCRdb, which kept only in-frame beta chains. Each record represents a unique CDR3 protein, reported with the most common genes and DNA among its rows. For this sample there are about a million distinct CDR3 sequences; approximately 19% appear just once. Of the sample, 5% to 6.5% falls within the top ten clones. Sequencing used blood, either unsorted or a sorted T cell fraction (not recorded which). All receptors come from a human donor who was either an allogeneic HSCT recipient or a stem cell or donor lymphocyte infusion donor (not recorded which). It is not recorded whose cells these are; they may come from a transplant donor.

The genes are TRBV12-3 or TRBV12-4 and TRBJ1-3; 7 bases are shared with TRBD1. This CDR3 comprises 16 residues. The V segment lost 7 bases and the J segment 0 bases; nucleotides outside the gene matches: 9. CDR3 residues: CASTLDRATSGNTIYF. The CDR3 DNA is TGTGCCAGCACTCTCGACAGGGCTACCTCTGGAAACACCATATATTTT.

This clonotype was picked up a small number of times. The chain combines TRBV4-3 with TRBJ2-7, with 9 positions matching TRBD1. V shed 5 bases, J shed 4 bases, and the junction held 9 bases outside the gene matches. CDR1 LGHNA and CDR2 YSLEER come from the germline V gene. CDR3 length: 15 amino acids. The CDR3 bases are TGCGCCAGCAGCTATAGGGACAGGGTGGAGTACGAGCAGTACTTC. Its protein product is CASSYRDRVEYEQYF.

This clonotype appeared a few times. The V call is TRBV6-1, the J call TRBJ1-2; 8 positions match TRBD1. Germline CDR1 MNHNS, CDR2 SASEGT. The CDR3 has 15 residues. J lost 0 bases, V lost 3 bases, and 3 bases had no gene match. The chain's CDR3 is CASSDPTGANYGYTF. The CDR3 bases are TGTGCCAGCAGTGACCCGACAGGGGCTAACTATGGCTACACCTTC.

CDR3 sequence: CASSLRDRDPYF. The DNA of the CDR3 is TGTGCCAGCAGCCTGCGGGACAGGGATCCGTACTTC. The V and J genes are TRBV11-3 and TRBJ2-7, with 9 bases that match TRBD1. Germline loops: CDR1 SGHNT, CDR2 YENEEA. The trim removed 5 bases at V and 12 bases at J, leaving 8 bases unmatched. This CDR3 contains 12 residues.

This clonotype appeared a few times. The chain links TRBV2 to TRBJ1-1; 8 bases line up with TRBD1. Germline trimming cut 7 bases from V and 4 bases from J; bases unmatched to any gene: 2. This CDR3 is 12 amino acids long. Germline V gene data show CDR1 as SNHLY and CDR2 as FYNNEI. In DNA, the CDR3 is TGTGCCAGCAAACAGGGGGTCACTGAAGCTTTCTTT. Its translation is CASKQGVTEAFF.